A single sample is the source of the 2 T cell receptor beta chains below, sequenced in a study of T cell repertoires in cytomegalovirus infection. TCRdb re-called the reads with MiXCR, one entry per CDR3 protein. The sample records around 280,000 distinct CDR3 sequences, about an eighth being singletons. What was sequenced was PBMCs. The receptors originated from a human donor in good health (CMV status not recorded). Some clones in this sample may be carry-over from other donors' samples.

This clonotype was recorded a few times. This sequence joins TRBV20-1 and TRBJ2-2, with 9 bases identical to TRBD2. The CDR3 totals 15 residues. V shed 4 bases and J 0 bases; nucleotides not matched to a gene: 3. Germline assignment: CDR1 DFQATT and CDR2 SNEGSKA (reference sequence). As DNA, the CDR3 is TGCAGTGCTATCAGCGGGAGGACGAACACCGGGGAGCTGTTTTTT. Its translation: CSAISGRTNTGELFF.

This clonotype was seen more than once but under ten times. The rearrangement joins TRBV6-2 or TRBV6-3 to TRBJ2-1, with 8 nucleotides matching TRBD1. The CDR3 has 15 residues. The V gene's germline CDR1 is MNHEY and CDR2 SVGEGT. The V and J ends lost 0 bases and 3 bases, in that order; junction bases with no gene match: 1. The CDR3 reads CASSYSTGVYNEQFF. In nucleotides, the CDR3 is TGTGCCAGCAGTTACTCGACAGGGGTCTACAATGAGCAGTTCTTC.